Sequencing of this T cell receptor beta chain was carried out in a study of T cell repertoires in cytomegalovirus infection. TCRdb fed the reads into MiXCR, producing one record per CDR3 protein. The sample lists over 250,000 distinct CDR3 sequences, around 25% seen once, with 14% in the top ten. The CDR3 totals 14 residues. The ends were cut back, 6 bases at V and 4 bases at J, with 12 bases in the middle. Germline V lookup: CDR1 ENHRY, CDR2 SYGVKD. As for this clonotype: The antigen is not known.

Study-wide points: Using cumulative public TCR beta family frequency, the authors identified those who carried CMV together with the relevant HLA. The study found HLA-C-restricted CMV-specific TCR beta clonotypes dominating the ex vivo response.

V is TRBV10-3 and J is TRBJ2-2; perhaps TRBD2 as D (5 bases). This receptor was identified in a human donor in good health (CMV status not recorded). Some clones in this sample may be carry-over from other donors' samples. Specimen: PBMCs. CDR3 nucleotide sequence: TGTGCCATCAGCCTCGGACTTACCACCGGGGAGCTGTTTTTT. Residues: CAISLGLTTGELFF.